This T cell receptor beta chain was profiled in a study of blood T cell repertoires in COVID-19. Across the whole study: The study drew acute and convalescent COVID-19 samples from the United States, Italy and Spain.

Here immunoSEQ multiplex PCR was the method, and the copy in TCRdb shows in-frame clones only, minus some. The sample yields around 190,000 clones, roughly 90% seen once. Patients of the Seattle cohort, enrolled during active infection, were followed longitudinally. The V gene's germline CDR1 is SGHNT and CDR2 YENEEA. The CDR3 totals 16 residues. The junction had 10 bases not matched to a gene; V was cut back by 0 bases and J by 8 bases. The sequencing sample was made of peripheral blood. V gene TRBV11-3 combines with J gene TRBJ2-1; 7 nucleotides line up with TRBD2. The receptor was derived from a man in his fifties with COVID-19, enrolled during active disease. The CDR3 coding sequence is TGTGCCAGCAGCTTAGATCTGGCTAGCGGAAGCGATGAGCAGTTCTTC. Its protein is CASSLDLASGSDEQFF.